This entry is about one T cell receptor (beta chain). Antigen specificity is unknown. TCR beta libraries carry UMIs added by 5'RACE template switching. From the 5' RACE reads, TCRdb lists one entry per CDR3 protein and no DNA. This specimen shows some 340,000 distinct CDR3 sequences; the ten leading clones hold roughly 5.5%. This entry belongs to a study of T cells expressing NK-cell markers. In the study overall: The TCR beta repertoires were obtained from sorted CD3+CD56+NKG2C+, CD3+CD56+NKG2C- and CD3+CD56-NKG2C+ T cells. The sequencing cohort of eight donors included seven HCMV-seropositive individuals and one seronegative individual.

Findings and limits, study-wide: The study found dominant NKG2C+ clonotypes at about 1.0-8% of CD8+ T cells in over five donors.

This CDR3 has 14 residues. The germline V gene has CDR1 DFQATT and CDR2 SNEGSKA (reference sequence). This receptor was identified in a man aged 18-69 years in good health. Sequencing used blood T cells: a sorted CD56 or NKG2C T cell subset, CD4+ or CD8+ T cells, or bulk PBMC T cells (not recorded which). The chain carries TRBV20-1 and TRBJ2-7; the TRBD1 assignment by TCRdb is unverifiable without DNA. CDR3: CSARPGQGDYEQYF.